A single sample is the source of the 13 T cell receptor beta chains below, sequenced in a study of blood T cell repertoires in COVID-19. Sequencing was performed with immunoSEQ multiplex PCR; in TCRdb, only in-frame clones are kept and a portion is missing. The table lists just under 350,000 clones, about 87% of them singletons, with around 6% in the top ten. The sequencing sample was made of peripheral blood. These receptors originate from a woman aged 45-60 years with COVID-19, enrolled during active disease.

The chain carries TRBV12-3 or TRBV12-4 and TRBJ2-7; D unclear. Trimming stripped 3 bases from V and 6 bases from J, with 9 bases between. The CDR3 has 12 residues. The CDR3 sequence is CASSLEIREQYF. CDR3 bases: TGTGCCAGCAGTTTGGAGATACGCGAGCAGTACTTC.

This clone was recorded once. This chain connects TRBV5-1 to TRBJ1-3; maybe TRBD1 (5 bases). Germline CDR1 SGHRS, CDR2 YFSETQ. V was pared by 5 bases and J by 0 bases, with 12 bases between. The CDR3 is 15 residues long. CDR3 DNA: TGCGCCAGCAGTGAGCGGGGGGACTCTGGAAACACCATATATTTT. Protein sequence: CASSERGDSGNTIYF.

V and J are TRBV19 and TRBJ1-4; perhaps TRBD1 as D (6 bases). The germline V gene has CDR1 LNHDA and CDR2 SQIVND (reference sequence). This CDR3 has 15 amino acids. V was cut by 5 bases and J by 3 bases, with 13 bases left in between. CDR3 coding DNA: TGTGCCAGTAGTCCCCCAAGGGGGTCTAATGAAAAACTGTTTTTT. This codes for CASSPPRGSNEKLFF.

V gene TRBV7-2 combines with J gene TRBJ2-7; possibly TRBD2 for D (6 bases). The CDR3 is 16 residues long. Germline CDR1 reads SGHTA; CDR2 reads FQGNSA. The V and J ends lost 4 bases and 5 bases respectively, with 21 bases between them. The CDR3 loop is CASSSRGGQGKNEQYF. DNA for the CDR3: TGTGCCAGCAGCTCGCGAGGAGGGCAGGGTAAAAACGAGCAGTACTTC.

This clone was seen more than once but under ten times. The CDR3 is CASSIGTGNNQPQHF. The CDR3 nucleotides are TGTGCCAGTAGTATTGGGACAGGAAACAATCAGCCCCAGCATTTT. V is TRBV19 and J is TRBJ1-5; 8 positions match TRBD1. Germline loops: CDR1 LNHDA, CDR2 SQIVND (reference sequence). Trimming at V came to 3 bases and at J to 3 bases, leaving 4 bases not matched to a gene. The CDR3 runs to 15 residues.

This clone has just one count. The chain has TRBV14 and TRBJ2-1; 10 nucleotides line up with TRBD2. Germline V gene lookup returns CDR1 SGHDN and CDR2 FVKESK. The trim removed 6 bases at V and 4 bases at J, leaving 6 bases unmatched. The length of the CDR3 is 15 residues. CDR3 in amino acids: CASSPLAGGYNEQFF. The CDR3 region has the DNA TGTGCCAGCAGTCCCTTAGCGGGAGGATACAATGAGCAGTTCTTC.

V and J are TRBV24-1 and TRBJ1-2; 7 bases align to TRBD1. V lost 4 bases, J lost 8 bases, and 6 bases stayed unmatched. The CDR3 is 13 amino acids. Germline CDR1 and CDR2: KGHDR and SFDVKD. The CDR3 sequence is CATSETGLRGYTF. The CDR3 nucleotides read TGTGCCACCAGTGAGACAGGGTTGAGAGGCTACACCTTC.

The chain combines TRBV11-3 with TRBJ1-6, with D uncertain. Per germline, CDR1 SGHNT and CDR2 YENEEA. The CDR3 consists of 16 residues. V was cut by 0 bases and J by 7 bases, with 13 bases left in between. DNA of the CDR3: TGTGCCAGCAGCTTAGATCTTCCGGGTGGGAATTCACCCCTCCACTTT. Translating it yields CASSLDLPGGNSPLHF.

V is TRBV6-5 and J is TRBJ1-4; 7 bases align to TRBD1. V shed 5 bases, J shed 5 bases, and the junction held 2 bases outside the gene matches. This CDR3 has 13 residues. CDR1 and CDR2 from the germline V gene are MNHEY and SVGAGI. The CDR3 region has the DNA TGTGCCAGCAGTCAGACAGGGAATGAAAAACTGTTTTTT. This translates into CASSQTGNEKLFF.

This rearrangement joins TRBV6-5 to TRBJ2-2, with D tentatively TRBD1 (5 bases). From germline, CDR1 is MNHEY and CDR2 SVGAGI. V was pared by 2 bases and J by 2 bases, with 12 bases between. This CDR3 has 16 residues. In DNA form, the CDR3 reads TGTGCCAGCAGTTACGCCCAGGGCGGCAACACCGGGGAGCTGTTTTTT. Amino acids: CASSYAQGGNTGELFF.

CDR3 DNA sequence: TGTGCCAGCAGCCAATGGAGAAGTATCTACGAGCAGTACTTC. Translation gives CASSQWRSIYEQYF. The chain carries TRBV3-1 (or the pseudogene TRBV3-2) and TRBJ2-7; D is undetermined. The CDR3 is 14 amino acids. Germline CDR1 is LGHDT and CDR2 is YNNKEL (reference sequence). V lost 2 bases and J 3 bases, leaving 11 bases between the germline ends.

This clone has a single count. V is TRBV4-3 and J is TRBJ2-7; D unresolved. With 0 bases removed from V and 2 bases from J, the gap between germline ends came to 11 bases. CDR3 size: 15 residues. Germline loops: CDR1 LGHNA, CDR2 YSLEER. The CDR3 sequence is CASSQEFEQTYEQYF. The CDR3 DNA reads as TGCGCCAGCAGCCAAGAATTCGAACAGACCTACGAGCAGTACTTC.

V and J are TRBV20-1 and TRBJ2-7; TRBD2 agrees at 12 bases. Germline trimming cut 3 bases from V and 3 bases from J; bases unmatched to any gene: 9. CDR1 and CDR2 (germline): DFQATT, SNEGSKA (reference sequence). CDR3 length: 16 amino acids. In DNA, the CDR3 is TGCAGTGCTAGTCCTGCGACTAGCGGGAGACTCTACGAGCAGTACTTC. Its protein is CSASPATSGRLYEQYF.